The 30 T cell receptor beta chains below come from one sample, sequenced in a study of blood T cells in healthy people across ages. Sample-barcoded 5' priming and a J-beta primer mix drove a second PCR of about 7 to 11 cycles. Each CDR3 protein is one row after TCRdb ran MiXCR on the 5' RACE reads. The sample records roughly 680,000 distinct CDR3 sequences, roughly 21% being singletons. Sequencing was done on a sample of blood. These TCRs come from an older man in good health.

The genes are TRBV30 and TRBJ2-3; D is uncertain. Between the trimmed V and J ends, which lost 4 bases and 6 bases, there was a span of 8 bases. The CDR3 loop spans 11 amino acids. Germline CDR1 reads GTSNPN; CDR2 reads SVGIG (reference sequence). CDR3 in amino acids: CAWISVDTQYF. Here the CDR3 DNA reads TGTGCCTGGATATCCGTTGATACGCAGTATTTT.

This clonotype was seen more than once but under ten times. The rearrangement links TRBV5-1 to TRBJ2-3, with 8 bases that match TRBD2. The germline V gene encodes CDR1 SGHRS and CDR2 YFSETQ. The CDR3 consists of 18 residues. Germline trimming cut 0 bases from V and 1 base from J; bases unmatched to any gene: 10. CDR3: CASSLVPAGEGGTDTQYF. The CDR3 DNA reads as TGCGCCAGCAGCTTGGTTCCAGCGGGAGAAGGAGGCACAGATACGCAGTATTTT.

The chain's CDR3 is CASSLAGEGNPPGYTF. For the CDR3, the DNA is TGTGCCAGCAGCTTAGCTGGGGAAGGGAATCCCCCTGGCTACACCTTC. The chain links TRBV7-9 to TRBJ1-2; D ambiguous. The CDR3 runs 16 residues. V shed 0 bases and J shed 7 bases, with 18 bases lying between them. Germline values: CDR1 SEHNR, CDR2 FQNEAQ (reference sequence).

This clonotype was observed a few times. The V and J genes are TRBV29-1 and TRBJ1-2; 9 bases align to TRBD1. V lost 7 bases to trimming and J lost 2 bases; unmatched junction nucleotides: 5. Germline V gene lookup returns CDR1 SQVTM and CDR2 ANQGSEA. The CDR3 spans 13 residues. The CDR3 coding sequence is TGCAGCGCCTCCGGGACAGGGAACTATGGCTACACCTTC. It yields the protein CSASGTGNYGYTF.

This clonotype has just a few counts. This chain uses TRBV5-1 with TRBJ1-1; a weak D match, TRBD1 (6 bases). The CDR3 is 15 residues long. Trimming removed 5 bases at V and 5 bases at J, with 19 bases between. The germline CDR1 and CDR2 sequences are SGHRS and YFSETQ. The CDR3 sequence: CASRRETGLGTEAFF. The CDR3 DNA reads TGCGCCAGCAGGCGGGAAACAGGGCTTGGAACTGAAGCTTTCTTT.

The gene calls are TRBV24-1 and TRBJ2-1; no clear D. V shed 3 bases and J shed 0 bases, with 11 bases lying between them. Germline loops: CDR1 KGHDR, CDR2 SFDVKD. This CDR3 is 16 amino acids long. The CDR3 nucleotides read TGTGCCACCAGTGATGGAACAGCTACCTCCTACAATGAGCAGTTCTTC. Amino acid sequence: CATSDGTATSYNEQFF.

The chain recombines TRBV5-1 with TRBJ2-5, with D possibly being TRBD1 (6 bases). Trimming cost V 2 bases and J 5 bases, with 13 bases left between them. This CDR3 has 14 residues. Germline lookup yields CDR1 SGHRS and CDR2 YFSETQ. For the CDR3, the DNA is TGCGCCAGCAGCTTATCGACAGGCACGGAGACCCAGTACTTC. Translated: CASSLSTGTETQYF.

This clonotype was counted only a few times. The chain uses TRBV3-1 and TRBJ1-5, with D tentatively TRBD1 (6 bases). In germline, CDR1 is LGHDT, CDR2 YNNKEL (reference sequence). V gave up 1 base and J gave up 2 bases, with 12 bases separating them. The CDR3 has 16 residues. CDR3 nucleotides: TGTGCCAGCAGCCAAGGGACAGTCACCCGCAATCAGCCCCAGCATTTT. It codes for CASSQGTVTRNQPQHF.

The V gene is TRBV7-2, the J gene TRBJ1-3; D call uncertain. Trimming stripped 4 bases from V and 0 bases from J, with 10 bases between. The CDR3 is 15 amino acids. Germline V gene lookup returns CDR1 SGHTA and CDR2 FQGNSA. This chain's CDR3 is CASSSGKGSGNTIYF. The DNA of the CDR3 is TGTGCCAGCAGCTCTGGGAAGGGCTCTGGAAACACCATATATTTT.

This chain links TRBV30 with TRBJ2-7, with 9 nucleotides matching TRBD1. CDR1 and CDR2 from the germline V gene are GTSNPN and SVGIG (reference sequence). There are 17 residues in the CDR3. V shed 1 base, J shed 4 bases, and the junction held 14 bases outside the gene matches. The DNA for the CDR3 is TGTGCCTGGAGTGAACCCCCGGGACAGGGTTTTAAGTACGAGCAGTACTTC. Translated, it gives CAWSEPPGQGFKYEQYF.

Only a few counts were recorded for this clonotype. The chain joins TRBV6-4 to TRBJ2-1; 8 nucleotides line up with TRBD1. The CDR3 runs to 15 residues. V lost 4 bases and J lost 3; bases outside the gene matches: 5. The germline V gene encodes CDR1 MRHNA and CDR2 SNTAGT. CDR3 nucleotide sequence: TGTGCCAGCAGTGTCTCAGGGGGCCACTACAATGAGCAGTTCTTC. Translating gives CASSVSGGHYNEQFF.

This clonotype was observed a handful of times. This chain connects TRBV27 to TRBJ2-3; 10 nucleotides align to TRBD1. Germline-derived CDR1 and CDR2 are MNHEY and SMNVEV (reference sequence). After removal of 0 bases from V and 5 bases from J, the junction contained 5 bases not matched to a gene. This CDR3 contains 16 residues. CDR3 in amino acids: CASSLSVGQGVDTQYF. The CDR3 coding sequence is TGTGCCAGCAGTTTATCGGTCGGACAGGGGGTAGATACGCAGTATTTT.

The CDR3 DNA reads as TGTGCCAGCAGTCACCCGAGACCCGGGGCGTACAATGAGCAGTTCTTC. It specifies CASSHPRPGAYNEQFF. The chain uses TRBV7-9 and TRBJ2-1, with D possibly called TRBD1 or TRBD2 (5 bases each). Germline V gene sequence: CDR1 SEHNR, CDR2 FQNEAQ (reference sequence). This CDR3 is 16 amino acids long. The germline V and J ends were trimmed by 6 bases and 4 bases, with 19 bases remaining between them.

The chain recombines TRBV28 with TRBJ2-5, with 10 bases lining up with TRBD1. The junction had 8 bases not matched to a gene; V was cut back by 4 bases and J by 3 bases. The CDR3 has 16 residues. Germline V CDR1 and CDR2: MDHEN, SYDVKM. The DNA for the CDR3 is TGTGCCAGCAGTTCCCGGGACAGGGGCCACAAAGAGACCCAGTACTTC. Its protein product is CASSSRDRGHKETQYF.

This clonotype has a handful of counts. The chain combines TRBV7-2 with TRBJ2-7; D uncertain. Germline lookup yields CDR1 SGHTA and CDR2 FQGNSA. The V end lost 5 bases, the J end lost 0 bases, and 8 bases lay between the germline ends. The CDR3 length is 13 residues. Here the CDR3 reads CASSQTTSYEQYF. The CDR3 nucleotides are TGTGCCAGCAGCCAAACCACCTCCTACGAGCAGTACTTC.

The rearrangement uses TRBV4-1 and TRBJ1-3, with unresolved D. The germline V and J ends were trimmed by 0 bases and 2 bases, with 8 bases remaining between them. Per germline, CDR1 MGHRA and CDR2 YSYEKL. The CDR3 runs to 15 residues. The CDR3 bases are TGCGCCAGCAGCCAAGATCCCGGGACTGGAAACACCATATATTTT. It is translated as CASSQDPGTGNTIYF.

The chain uses TRBV7-9 and TRBJ1-6; D not resolved. CDR3 size: 17 residues. The germline V and J ends were trimmed by 1 base and 8 bases, with 18 bases remaining between them. Germline V gives CDR1 SEHNR, CDR2 FQNEAQ (reference sequence). In DNA form, the CDR3 reads TGTGCCAGCAGCTTAGGGATTCGTGACGGTGGGGATTCACCCCTCCACTTT. This translates into CASSLGIRDGGDSPLHF.

V is TRBV20-1 and J is TRBJ2-3; 14 bases are shared with TRBD2. This CDR3 comprises 15 residues. V lost 3 bases and J lost 6; bases outside the gene matches: 5. In germline, CDR1 is DFQATT, CDR2 SNEGSKA (reference sequence). The CDR3 DNA reads TGCAGTGCTAGGCGGACTAGCGGGGGGATTGATACGCAGTATTTT. It translates to CSARRTSGGIDTQYF.

DNA for the CDR3: TGTGCCACCTTAGGCGGGAGGGCCTCCAGCTCCTACGAGCAGTACTTC. Encoded protein: CATLGGRASSSYEQYF. This chain connects TRBV21-1 to TRBJ2-7; the DNA was not compared with TRBD2, the D call given in the table. TRBV21-1 represents a pseudogene. The CDR3 consists of 16 residues.

This clonotype was counted only a few times. The rearrangement links TRBV6-1 to TRBJ2-7; possible D gene TRBD1, 5 bases. Per the germline V gene, CDR1 is MNHNS and CDR2 is SASEGT. The CDR3 extends over 14 amino acids. V lost 4 bases, J lost 5 bases, and 15 bases lay in between. In DNA, the CDR3 is TGTGCCAGCAGTGTTCTGGCAGGGTCCCACGAGCAGTACTTC. This sequence encodes CASSVLAGSHEQYF.

The chain joins TRBV7-2 to TRBJ2-1; D gene unclear. The germline CDR1 and CDR2 sequences are SGHTA and FQGNSA. V was clipped by 5 bases and J by 14 bases, with 7 bases between them. This CDR3 comprises 9 residues. The CDR3 nucleotides read TGTGCCAGCAGCCTCCTGGAGTTCTTC. This codes for CASSLLEFF.

This clonotype was observed at least ten times. V gene TRBV12-3 or TRBV12-4 combines with J gene TRBJ1-6, with D possibly matching TRBD1 (5 bases). The CDR3 is made up of 14 amino acids. Deletions cut 1 base from V and 5 bases from J, with 6 bases between. The CDR3 region has the DNA TGTGCCAGCAGTTTAGGGGGGGATAATTCACCCCTCCACTTT. Protein product: CASSLGGDNSPLHF.

To note about this clonotype: The junction and the germline gene differ at one end; a read error may be behind it. The chain combines TRBV12-3 or TRBV12-4 with TRBJ2-5, with TRBD2 matching over 10 bases. The CDR3 covers 15 residues. In DNA, the CDR3 is TGTGCCAGCAGTTTTGTTCTAGCGGGAGACGAGACTCAGTACTTC. Encoded protein: CASSFVLAGDETQYF.

This rearrangement joins TRBV10-3 to TRBJ1-6, with 9 nucleotides matching TRBD1. This CDR3 has 16 amino acids. Per the germline V gene, CDR1 is ENHRY and CDR2 is SYGVKD. V was pared by 6 bases and J by 6 bases, with 9 bases of the junction left unmatched. In nucleotides, the CDR3 is TGTGCCATCAGGGACCGGGACAGGGTGCTTAATTCACCCCTCCACTTT. Translation gives CAIRDRDRVLNSPLHF.

This clonotype was seen a few times. Written as DNA, the CDR3 is TGCAGTGCTAGCGGGCTAGCGGGAGGAACGTACAATGAGCAGTTCTTC. Its protein is CSASGLAGGTYNEQFF. V is TRBV20-1 and J is TRBJ2-1; 11 bases line up with TRBD2. Germline assignment: CDR1 DFQATT and CDR2 SNEGSKA (reference sequence). The trim removed 3 bases at V and 4 bases at J, leaving 8 bases unmatched. The CDR3 loop spans 16 amino acids.

This clonotype turned up a few times. J is TRBJ2-2 and V is TRBV11-2; D tentatively reads TRBD1 or TRBD2 (5 bases each). The germline V and J ends were trimmed by 4 bases and 2 bases, with 11 bases remaining between them. This CDR3 contains 15 residues. Germline V gene data show CDR1 as SGHAT and CDR2 as FQNNGV. The CDR3 region has the DNA TGTGCCAGCAGCTGGGGACGCCTCAACACCGGGGAGCTGTTTTTT. This sequence encodes CASSWGRLNTGELFF.

This clonotype was seen a handful of times. The V and J genes are TRBV7-9 and TRBJ2-3; TRBD2 might be the D (6 bases). The CDR3 contains 15 residues. V lost 1 base to trimming and J lost 4 bases, with 12 bases between them. Germline V gene sequence: CDR1 SEHNR, CDR2 FQNEAQ (reference sequence). CDR3 residues: CASSLVGGIPDTQYF. CDR3 in DNA: TGTGCCAGCAGCTTAGTAGGAGGGATCCCAGATACGCAGTATTTT.

With respect to this clonotype: An end of the junction differs from the germline gene, which may be a read error. The chain carries TRBV6-1 and TRBJ2-1; 9 bases align to TRBD2. CDR1 and CDR2 from the germline V gene are MNHNS and SASEGT. The CDR3 runs to 16 residues. The CDR3 nucleotides are TGTGCCGGCAGTCCCCTTCCCTTTAGCGGGAGCAATGAGCAGTTCTTC. Protein: CAGSPLPFSGSNEQFF.

This chain links TRBV7-2 with TRBJ1-1; TRBD1 might be the D (6 bases). The CDR3 is 15 amino acids. CDR1 is SGHTA and CDR2 is FQGNSA in the germline V gene. Deletions cut 5 bases from V and 0 bases from J, with 13 bases between. The CDR3: CASSRQEFMNTEAFF. The CDR3, as DNA: TGTGCCAGCAGCCGACAGGAATTTATGAACACTGAAGCTTTCTTT.

The chain carries TRBV6-1 and TRBJ2-7, with TRBD2 identical over 11 bases. CDR1 and CDR2 from the germline V gene are MNHNS and SASEGT. V lost 8 bases to trimming and J lost 5 bases; unmatched junction nucleotides: 11. This CDR3 has 15 residues. DNA of the CDR3: TGTGCCAGCTCTAATCGGGGGACTAGCGGAAACGAGCAGTACTTC. Its protein is CASSNRGTSGNEQYF.